The present T cell receptor (beta chain) was sequenced within a study of cytomegalovirus exposure and HLA in healthy donors. Germline CDR1 is SGHNT and CDR2 is YYREEE (reference sequence). This CDR3 comprises 14 residues. V lost 6 bases and J lost 2; bases outside the gene matches: 6. PCR primers comprised 60 Vbeta and 13 Jbeta primers. TCRdb keeps only in-frame clones here, not all; method: immunoSEQ multiplex PCR. The sample carries roughly 170,000 clones, 80% recorded once. The source material was PBMCs. The sequence came from a boy aged 5-17 years in good health and CMV-seronegative. The rearrangement links TRBV5-4 to TRBJ1-1, with 8 bases aligning to TRBD1. CDR3 in DNA: TGTGCCAGCACTGAGGGACAGGATAACACTGAAGCTTTCTTT. It translates to CASTEGQDNTEAFF. Drawing the rest from reference TRBV5-4 and TRBJ1-1, the complete variable domain is ETGVTQSPTHLIKTRGQQVTLRCSSQSGHNTVSWYQQALGQGPQFIFQYYREEENGRGNFPPRFSGLQFPNYSSELNVNALELDDSALYLCASTEGQDNTEAFFGQGTRLTVV.